This entry lists 8 T cell receptor beta chains sequenced from one sample in a study of T cells after yellow fever vaccination. A single record per CDR3 protein comes from TCRdb applying MiXCR to the 5' RACE reads. The sample yields around 350,000 distinct CDR3 sequences, 6.2% seen once. Sequenced here: PBMCs, sampled 5 days after the yellow fever booster vaccination. These receptors originate from a man in his thirties or forties who received the YFV17D yellow fever vaccine.

This clonotype was observed at least ten times. This sequence joins TRBV6-4 and TRBJ1-1, with 7 bases fitting TRBD1. CDR1 and CDR2 from the germline V gene are MRHNA and SNTAGT. This CDR3 contains 13 residues. Trimming removed 4 bases from V and 3 bases from J; junction bases left unmatched: 2. The CDR3 here is CASSATGDTEAFF. For the CDR3, the DNA is TGTGCCAGCAGTGCTACAGGGGACACTGAAGCTTTCTTT.

This clonotype turned up a few times. The chain employs TRBV15 and TRBJ2-3; D remains unclear. Trimming stripped 4 bases from V and 1 base from J, with 12 bases between. Germline lookup yields CDR1 LNHNV and CDR2 YYDKDF (reference sequence). The CDR3 contains 15 residues. As DNA, the CDR3 is TGTGCCACCAGCAAAAAGTTATCGGGCACAGATACGCAGTATTTT. It is translated as CATSKKLSGTDTQYF.

This clonotype was picked up many times. The chain links TRBV6-5 to TRBJ1-1, with 8 bases lining up with TRBD1. V lost 7 bases and J lost 4; bases outside the gene matches: 5. CDR3 length: 13 residues. Germline loops: CDR1 MNHEY, CDR2 SVGAGI. CDR3 region: CASTRQGFTEAFF. CDR3 in DNA: TGTGCCAGCACCCGACAGGGGTTCACTGAAGCTTTCTTT.

This clonotype turned up a few times. The chain combines TRBV29-1 with TRBJ2-3, with 9 bases lining up with TRBD1. Germline CDR1 reads SQVTM; CDR2 reads ANQGSEA. Trimming cost V 2 bases and J 6 bases; bases outside gene matches: 12. This CDR3 has 16 residues. CDR3 region: CSVESAHRGLRDTQYF. The DNA of the CDR3 is TGCAGCGTTGAATCGGCCCACAGGGGGCTAAGGGATACGCAGTATTTT.

This clonotype was seen only a few times. The rearrangement joins TRBV7-9 to TRBJ2-2; the D gene is possibly TRBD1 (5 bases). Trimming removed 5 bases at V and 6 bases at J, with 13 bases between. The CDR3 totals 14 residues. Germline values: CDR1 SEHNR, CDR2 FQNEAQ (reference sequence). CDR3: CASSLQEWSGELFF. CDR3 sequence (DNA): TGTGCCAGCAGCCTACAGGAATGGTCCGGGGAGCTGTTTTTT.

This clonotype showed up just a few times. The chain uses TRBV7-6 and TRBJ2-1, with D perhaps matching TRBD2 (6 bases). This CDR3 has 15 residues. Trimming removed 6 bases at V and 6 bases at J, with 18 bases between. Germline lookup yields CDR1 SGHVS and CDR2 FNYEAQ. CDR3 nucleotides: TGTGCCAGCAGTACCCCCGGGACTTACTTCAATGAGCAGTTCTTC. Protein product: CASSTPGTYFNEQFF.

This clonotype was recorded at least ten times. The chain links TRBV21-1 to TRBJ1-2. TRBV21-1 is flagged as a pseudogene. The CDR3 is 13 amino acids. CDR3 in DNA: TGTGCCAGCAGCAGACGGGGTGATAACGGCTACACCTTC. Protein: CASSRRGDNGYTF.

This clonotype has just a few counts. The chain carries TRBV28 and TRBJ2-2; D gene ambiguous. Looked up from germline, CDR1 is MDHEN and CDR2 is SYDVKM. The V and J ends lost 3 bases and 1 base respectively, with 9 bases between them. The CDR3 is 15 residues long. CDR3 nucleotide sequence: TGTGCCAGCAGTTTTTTGACGGGGAACACCGGGGAGCTGTTTTTT. It encodes CASSFLTGNTGELFF. Looking up the rest from reference TRBV28 and TRBJ2-2 gives the full variable domain: DVKVTQSSRYLVKRTGEKVFLECVQDMDHENMFWYRQDPGLGLRLIYFSYDVKMKEKGDIPEGYSVSREKKERFSLILESASTNQTSMYLCASSFLTGNTGELFFGEGSRLTVL.